This TCR beta chain comes out of a study of blood T cell repertoires in COVID-19. V was clipped by 3 bases and J by 7 bases; unmatched bases: 16. CDR3 length equals 17 residues. The V gene's germline CDR1 is MGHRA and CDR2 YSYEKL. Original processing notes: The assay estimated nucleated cells by amplifying reference gene primers. Produced via immunoSEQ multiplex PCR; TCRdb's table is partial and in-frame only. V and J calls and clone size follow that table, whereas D and trimming were derived from the DNA. The sample records approximately 70,000 clones, approximately 84% being singletons. The receptor comes from a man between 65 and 85 years old with active or convalescent COVID-19. The chain joins TRBV4-1 to TRBJ2-7, with 9 bases that match TRBD1. Sequencing was carried out using peripheral blood. DNA of the CDR3: TGCGCCAGCAGCCAGACCTCCGGGACAGGGCGTGTATCGGAGCAGTACTTC. This gives the protein CASSQTSGTGRVSEQYF.